The 28 T cell receptor beta chains below were found in one sample sequenced in a study of T-cell reconstitution after alpha-beta-depleted transplantation in children. Unique molecular identifiers were used to barcode this TCRbeta library. Via MiXCR, TCRdb re-called the PCR reads, giving one row per CDR3 protein. The data show around 700,000 distinct CDR3 sequences, around 13% seen once. Sequenced material: PBMCs, taken before TCRalphabeta/CD19-depleted stem cell transplant. The receptors come from a girl under 10 years old with congenital amegakaryocytic thrombocytopenia, due to receive a stem cell transplant.

This clonotype was recorded many times. This rearrangement joins TRBV11-2 to TRBJ1-2, with a possible D match to TRBD1 (6 bases). Germline CDR1 and CDR2: SGHAT and FQNNGV. Trimming shortened V by 5 bases and J by 5 bases, and 9 bases separated the two germline ends. The CDR3 consists of 12 residues. For the CDR3, the DNA is TGTGCCAGCAGCGCAGGGGTTTATGGCTACACCTTC. It translates to CASSAGVYGYTF.

Here the CDR3 reads CASSAGLAGGHNEQFF. The CDR3 nucleotides are TGTGCCAGCAGCGCTGGATTAGCGGGAGGACACAATGAGCAGTTCTTC. The J gene is TRBJ2-1, the V gene TRBV9; 10 nucleotides agree with TRBD2. In germline, CDR1 is SGDLS, CDR2 YYNGEE. The CDR3 is made up of 16 amino acids. The ends lost 3 bases at V and 5 bases at J; junction bases unmatched: 8.

This clonotype was seen many times. This sequence joins TRBV5-1 and TRBJ2-1, with TRBD2 matching 11 bases. Germline loops: CDR1 SGHRS, CDR2 YFSETQ. The V gene end was trimmed by 4 bases and the J gene end by 12 bases; junction bases not matched to a gene: 12. This CDR3 is 15 amino acids long. The CDR3, as DNA: TGCGCCAGCAGCCCCCGTACTAGCGGGAGCTTAGGGCAGTTCTTC. The encoded protein is CASSPRTSGSLGQFF.

Many counts were recorded for this clonotype. CDR3 region: CASSTDRDYEQYF. CDR3 sequence (DNA): TGTGCCAGCAGTACGGACAGGGACTACGAGCAGTACTTC. This chain connects TRBV6-1 to TRBJ2-7; TRBD1 matches at 8 bases. CDR1 and CDR2 (germline): MNHNS, SASEGT. This CDR3 has 13 residues. J lost 3 bases, V lost 5 bases, and 3 bases had no gene match.

This clonotype was counted many times. The chain links TRBV20-1 to TRBJ2-5; 7 bases map to TRBD2. V was clipped by 6 bases and J by 2 bases; unmatched bases: 3. Germline CDR1 is DFQATT and CDR2 is SNEGSKA (reference sequence). This CDR3 is 12 amino acids long. CDR3 in amino acids: CSAWTSQETQYF. CDR3 in DNA: TGCAGTGCCTGGACTAGTCAAGAGACCCAGTACTTC.

The CDR3 DNA sequence: TGCGCCAGCAAGCCCAACGTGCGACTAGCGGGAAGGGTGTTGTTCTTC. Protein product: CASKPNVRLAGRVLFF. This chain uses TRBV5-1 with TRBJ2-1, with 11 bases matching TRBD2. V dropped 6 bases and J dropped 15; count of bases not matched to a gene: 20. Per the germline V gene, CDR1 is SGHRS and CDR2 is YFSETQ. The CDR3 consists of 16 residues.

This rearrangement joins TRBV5-1 to TRBJ2-1; a possible D gene is TRBD2 (5 bases). V gave up 7 bases and J gave up 0 bases, with 14 bases separating them. Germline V gene data show CDR1 as SGHRS and CDR2 as YFSETQ. There are 15 residues in the CDR3. CDR3 bases: TGCGCCAGCCGAAACCGGGGTAACTCCTACAATGAGCAGTTCTTC. Translated: CASRNRGNSYNEQFF.

There are many counts of this clonotype. This chain links TRBV12-3 or TRBV12-4 with TRBJ2-3, with unresolved D. CDR3 length: 12 residues. With 4 bases removed from V and 14 bases from J, the gap between germline ends came to 16 bases. CDR3 amino acids: CASSYGPNIWYF. DNA for the CDR3: TGTGCCAGCAGTTATGGACCAAACATATGGTATTTT.

This clonotype was recorded many times. The gene calls are TRBV12-3 or TRBV12-4 and TRBJ1-5; the D gene is possibly TRBD1 (5 bases). The CDR3 length is 14 residues. V shed 2 bases and J shed 0 bases, with 5 bases lying between them. The chain's CDR3 is CASSLQGSNQPQHF. The CDR3, as DNA: TGTGCCAGCAGTTTACAGGGTAGCAATCAGCCCCAGCATTTT.

V usage is TRBV20-1 and J usage is TRBJ2-1; TRBD2 might be the D (5 bases). Deletions cut 5 bases from V and 4 bases from J, with 15 bases between. The CDR3 contains 14 residues. Looked up from germline, CDR1 is DFQATT and CDR2 is SNEGSKA (reference sequence). CDR3 coding DNA: TGCAGTGCTGCGAGCGGAAAGATTTACAATGAGCAGTTCTTC. Encoded protein: CSAASGKIYNEQFF.

This clonotype was seen at least ten times. J is TRBJ1-2 and V is TRBV5-1; D ambiguous. CDR3 length: 12 amino acids. Germline CDR1 and CDR2: SGHRS and YFSETQ. Trimming removed 4 bases at V and 3 bases at J, with 7 bases between. The CDR3 here is CASSPIDYGYTF. The DNA for the CDR3 is TGCGCCAGCAGCCCGATTGACTATGGCTACACCTTC.

The rearrangement links TRBV19 to TRBJ2-3; the D is unclear. The ends were cut back, 3 bases at V and 2 bases at J, with 3 bases in the middle. CDR1 and CDR2 (germline): LNHDA, SQIVND (reference sequence). The CDR3 spans 12 residues. CDR3 amino acids: CASSIATDTQYF. Here the CDR3 DNA reads TGTGCCAGTAGTATCGCCACAGATACGCAGTATTTT.

This rearrangement joins TRBV27 to TRBJ2-1; TRBD2 agrees at 10 bases. V lost 7 bases to trimming and J lost 3 bases; unmatched junction nucleotides: 9. Germline-derived CDR1 and CDR2 are MNHEY and SMNVEV (reference sequence). The CDR3 consists of 16 residues. The CDR3 sequence is CASTIAGGIGYNEQFF. In DNA form, the CDR3 reads TGTGCCAGCACAATAGCGGGAGGTATTGGCTACAATGAGCAGTTCTTC.

Many counts were recorded for this clonotype. The chain couples TRBV20-1 to TRBJ2-1; TRBD2 aligns across 9 bases. The CDR3 extends over 15 amino acids. V lost 4 bases to trimming and J lost 6 bases; unmatched junction nucleotides: 10. CDR1 and CDR2 from the germline V gene are DFQATT and SNEGSKA (reference sequence). The CDR3 region has the DNA TGCAGTGCTACCCCGGCGGGAGGGCCCCCCAATGAGCAGTTCTTC. Protein sequence: CSATPAGGPPNEQFF.

This clonotype was counted only a few times. This chain links TRBV5-1 with TRBJ2-7; possible D gene TRBD2, 6 bases. Germline-derived CDR1 and CDR2 are SGHRS and YFSETQ. The CDR3 length is 15 residues. Trimming shortened V by 4 bases and J by 2 bases, and 16 bases separated the two germline ends. The CDR3 region has the DNA TGCGCCAGCAGCCCAAGCGGACTAACCGCCTACGAGCAGTACTTC. Its translation: CASSPSGLTAYEQYF.

Regarding this clonotype: Being one base from a much bigger clone, this may be a read error. DNA of the CDR3: TGTGCCAGCAGTTTTATTAGCGATTACGAGCCGTACTTC. Its protein is CASSFISDYEPYF. The chain couples TRBV28 to TRBJ2-7; a weak D match, TRBD2 (5 bases). The CDR3 runs 13 residues. Germline CDR1 is MDHEN and CDR2 is SYDVKM.

Only a few counts were recorded for this clonotype. The chain recombines TRBV15 with TRBJ2-7, with 8 bases aligning to TRBD1. Per the germline V gene, CDR1 is LNHNV and CDR2 is YYDKDF (reference sequence). J gave up 10 bases and V 0 bases, and 8 bases lay outside the gene matches. The CDR3 is 14 amino acids. The CDR3 is CATSRDPAGGGQYF. CDR3 nucleotide sequence: TGTGCCACCAGCAGAGATCCGGCAGGGGGCGGACAGTACTTC.

This clonotype came up once. This rearrangement joins TRBV29-1 to TRBJ2-1, with TRBD1 matching 9 bases. CDR3 length: 15 residues. V was pared by 1 base and J by 8 bases, with 9 bases of the junction left unmatched. CDR1 is SQVTM and CDR2 is ANQGSEA in the germline V gene. The CDR3, as DNA: TGCAGCGTTGAAGCCACCGGGACAGGGATCGATGAGCAGTTCTTC. This translates into CSVEATGTGIDEQFF.

The sample holds many counts of this clonotype. V usage is TRBV11-1 and J usage is TRBJ2-1; 11 positions match TRBD2. CDR3 length: 18 residues. From germline, CDR1 is SGHAT and CDR2 FQDESV (reference sequence). The V segment lost 0 bases and the J segment 2 bases; nucleotides outside the gene matches: 6. The CDR3 sequence is CASSLAASGRRTYNEQFF. The CDR3 DNA reads TGTGCCAGCAGCTTAGCGGCTAGCGGGAGGAGGACCTACAATGAGCAGTTCTTC.

The chain employs TRBV20-1 and TRBJ2-1, with D tentatively TRBD2 (5 bases). This CDR3 comprises 13 residues. CDR1 and CDR2 from the germline V gene are DFQATT and SNEGSKA (reference sequence). The V and J ends lost 6 bases and 4 bases respectively, with 13 bases between them. In nucleotides, the CDR3 is TGCAGTGCCTCCCCGGAGGTATACAATGAGCAGTTCTTC. As protein: CSASPEVYNEQFF.

This clonotype was seen repeatedly, ten times or more. The chain combines TRBV20-1 with TRBJ2-1; the D gene is possibly TRBD1 (6 bases). Between the trimmed V and J ends, which lost 3 bases and 1 base, there was a span of 13 bases. CDR3 length: 15 residues. CDR1 is DFQATT, CDR2 SNEGSKA, per germline (reference sequence). The chain's CDR3 is CSARAGALSYNEQFF. For the CDR3, the DNA is TGCAGTGCTAGGGCAGGGGCTCTATCCTACAATGAGCAGTTCTTC.

This chain links TRBV7-9 with TRBJ2-3; D is unresolved. CDR3 length equals 13 residues. The V end lost 4 bases, the J end lost 4 bases, and 9 bases lay between the germline ends. Looked up from germline, CDR1 is SEHNR and CDR2 is FQNEAQ (reference sequence). DNA of the CDR3: TGTGCCAGCAGCTCCCTGTATGCAGATACGCAGTATTTT. Encoded protein: CASSSLYADTQYF.

The sample holds many counts of this clonotype. The junction differs from germline at one of its ends, possibly a read error. This chain joins TRBV12-3 or TRBV12-4 and TRBJ2-5; possibly TRBD2 for D (6 bases). The CDR3 sequence is 13 residues long. This chain's CDR3 is CASSLAAEETQYF. CDR3 DNA sequence: TGTGCCAGCAGCTTAGCGGCAGAAGAGACCCAGTACTTC.

This clonotype was counted at least ten times. The V gene is TRBV11-2, the J gene TRBJ2-3; 7 bases map to TRBD2. This CDR3 has 14 amino acids. Looked up from germline, CDR1 is SGHAT and CDR2 is FQNNGV. Trimming took 4 bases from V and 5 from J; bases not matched to a gene: 6. CDR3 loop: CASSSGLPQDTQYF. The DNA for the CDR3 is TGTGCCAGCAGCTCGGGACTACCACAAGATACGCAGTATTTT.

This clonotype was detected only a few times. CDR3 in amino acids: CSAISPPGANVLTF. DNA for the CDR3: TGCAGTGCCATAAGCCCCCCTGGGGCCAACGTCCTGACTTTC. The rearrangement uses TRBV20-1 and TRBJ2-6; D is unresolved. In germline, CDR1 is DFQATT, CDR2 SNEGSKA (reference sequence). Trimming cost V 6 bases and J 2 bases, with 11 bases left between them. The CDR3 runs to 14 residues.

The J gene is TRBJ2-7, the V gene TRBV11-2; no definite D call. CDR1 is SGHAT and CDR2 is FQNNGV in the germline V gene. There are 14 residues in the CDR3. Trimming removed 1 base from V and 0 bases from J, with 7 bases in between. The DNA of the CDR3 is TGTGCCAGCAGCTTAGTTCAGAGCTCCTACGAGCAGTACTTC. Protein: CASSLVQSSYEQYF. Together with reference TRBV11-2 and TRBJ2-7, the CDR3 gives the full variable domain: EAGVAQSPRYKIIEKRQSVAFWCNPISGHATLYWYQQILGQGPKLLIQFQNNGVVDDSQLPKDRFSAERLKGVDSTLKIQPAKLEDSAVYLCASSLVQSSYEQYFGPGTRLTVT.

This clonotype appeared many times. The chain couples TRBV20-1 to TRBJ2-7, with 9 bases lining up with TRBD2. The CDR3 loop spans 15 amino acids. V lost 3 bases to trimming and J lost 5 bases; unmatched junction nucleotides: 11. Germline lookup yields CDR1 DFQATT and CDR2 SNEGSKA (reference sequence). The CDR3 loop is CSARSSRAGGDEQYF. The CDR3 region has the DNA TGCAGTGCTAGGTCAAGTCGAGCGGGAGGCGACGAGCAGTACTTC.

V gene TRBV24-1 combines with J gene TRBJ2-5; tentatively, D is TRBD1 or TRBD2 (5 bases each). CDR1 is KGHDR, CDR2 SFDVKD, per germline. CDR3 length: 13 residues. Between the trimmed V and J ends, which lost 4 bases and 5 bases, there was a span of 10 bases. Here the CDR3 DNA reads TGTGCCACCAGTGACCCGTGGGGGGAGACCCAGTACTTC. As protein: CATSDPWGETQYF.